The 3 T cell receptor beta chains below all came from one sample that was sequenced in a study of shared T cell receptors in the human thymus. The table came from immunoSEQ multiplex PCR; TCRdb's copy has only in-frame clones and leaves some out. Here the sample spans a few hundred thousand clones, about 95% being singletons. Sample: thymocytes. Every receptor here comes from a human donor.

The gene calls are TRBV6-5 and TRBJ2-5; possible D gene TRBD1, 6 bases. V was pared by 6 bases and J by 0 bases, with 14 bases between. Germline CDR1 and CDR2: MNHEY and SVGAGI. This CDR3 is 15 amino acids long. The CDR3 protein is CASRPLWDNQETQYF. The CDR3 DNA reads as TGTGCCAGCAGACCCCTTTGGGACAACCAAGAGACCCAGTACTTC.

V and J are TRBV19 and TRBJ1-1; D call uncertain. CDR3 length: 15 residues. V was cut by 7 bases and J by 3 bases, with 18 bases left in between. Germline V CDR1 and CDR2: LNHDA, SQIVND (reference sequence). The CDR3 DNA is TGTGCCAGTACTTATACGGGGTCTAAAGACACTGAAGCTTTCTTT. Translation: CASTYTGSKDTEAFF.

V gene TRBV9 combines with J gene TRBJ2-3; D perhaps matches TRBD2 (7 bases). This CDR3 spans 18 amino acids. The germline V and J ends were trimmed by 0 bases and 2 bases, with 19 bases remaining between them. The germline V gene encodes CDR1 SGDLS and CDR2 YYNGEE. CDR3 sequence reads: CASSVGKGGASFTDTQYF. For the CDR3, the DNA is TGTGCCAGCAGCGTAGGGAAAGGGGGGGCTAGCTTCACAGATACGCAGTATTTT. The full variable domain, with the rest looked up from reference TRBV9 and TRBJ2-3, is DSGVTQTPKHLITATGQRVTLRCSPRSGDLSVYWYQQSLDQGLQFLIQYYNGEERAKGNILERFSAQQFPDLHSELNLSSLELGDSALYFCASSVGKGGASFTDTQYFGPGTRLTVL.